Listed below are T cell receptor beta chains from one sample, sequenced in a study of cytomegalovirus exposure and HLA in healthy donors. The table came from immunoSEQ multiplex PCR; TCRdb's copy has only in-frame clones and leaves some out. This sample has approximately 93,000 clones, with around 84% found just once. Sequencing was performed on PBMCs. The source is a woman aged 40 to 50 in good health and CMV-seronegative. Both conserved end residues are part of each CDR3. Fields, in order: V gene, clone size, CDR3 protein. Rows give clone size only sometimes, using once, few, many, or a class for an expanded clone.

TRBV9 | NA | CASSVALTNTGELFF
TRBV4-2 | NA | CASSPNLGARGGYGYTF
TRBV6-6 | few | CASSSPTGFDTQYF
TRBV29-1 | few | CSVDPRAGGQTQYF
TRBV5-1 | NA | CASSQREGSGNTIYF
TRBV18 | few | CASSQPDRINYEQYF
TRBV29-1 | NA | CSAGTGYSYEQYF
TRBV27 | few | CASSFVLAGRPGELFF
TRBV5-6 | NA | CASSLAGGPDTGELFF
TRBV18 | NA | CASSPSTGSREKLFF
TRBV5-1 | NA | CASSLGRRGGAYETQYF
TRBV28 | once | CASSSRQGLNTEAFF
TRBV30 | few | CAWGTAKNIQYF
TRBV7-2 | NA | CASSFNPQGGKLFF
TRBV7-3 | NA | CASSARQGALVATEAFF
TRBV5-1 | once | CASSPFTAGTGELFF
TRBV10-3 | few | CAISGQGTYGYTF
TRBV5-1 | NA | CASSPDRGNYGYTF
TRBV10-3 | NA | CAISESSRTGTLTGELFF
TRBV6-5 | few | CASMTGSSGNTIYF
TRBV27 | few | CASRNRQGNGANVLTF
TRBV29-1 | NA | CSVEAASGGSQYF
TRBV10-3 | NA | CAARDSNQETQYF
TRBV5-1 | NA | CASSSGTLLYEQYF
TRBV6-5 | NA | CASSYKAGSSYEQYF
TRBV7-2 | NA | CASSSSGRAVDTQYF
TRBV4-3 | few | CASSQGLSGTSTDTQYF
TRBV11-3 | NA | CASSLEADYNEQFF
TRBV18 | NA | CASSPRTAGNEQFF
TRBV27 | NA | CASSLLDRVAEAFF
TRBV5-4 | NA | CASSSSGLGLFRGHTEAFF
TRBV1 | NA | CTSSQDPHRTSQSDEQFF
TRBV5-1 | NA | CASSLSGTPEQYF
TRBV9 | NA | CASSVLPPGLLNTEAFF
TRBV27 | NA | CASSKGVHEQYF
TRBV4-1 | few | CASSQEGAGGADQPQHF
TRBV5-5 | NA | CASNLRGGRALETQYF
TRBV28 | NA | CASTFVDQPQHF
TRBV27 | NA | CASSSYPTGTRRREFF
TRBV30 | NA | CACVGGTHGYTF
TRBV9 | NA | CASSSGLAGGPAGELFF
TRBV9 | NA | CASSPGNYGYTF